Following are 17 T cell receptor beta chains from one sample sequenced in a study of cytomegalovirus exposure and HLA in healthy donors. The PCR used 60 Vbeta and 13 Jbeta primers. Repertoires were generated with immunoSEQ multiplex PCR, while TCRdb's copy carries only in-frame clones and drops some. The sample records about 200,000 clones, roughly 80% being singletons. Specimen: PBMCs. The receptor set was obtained from a girl between 5 and 17 years old in good health and CMV-seronegative.

V gene TRBV6-6 combines with J gene TRBJ2-1; 9 bases fit TRBD2. This CDR3 is built from 13 residues. Germline-derived CDR1 and CDR2 are MNHNY and SVGAGI (reference sequence). The ends lost 2 bases at V and 15 bases at J; junction bases unmatched: 8. This chain's CDR3 is CASSYGGTSPPFF. In nucleotides, the CDR3 is TGTGCCAGCAGTTACGGAGGGACTAGCCCACCGTTCTTC.

V gene TRBV7-2 combines with J gene TRBJ2-5; 12 nucleotides line up with TRBD2. The germline CDR1 and CDR2 sequences are SGHTA and FQGNSA. The J segment lost 4 bases and the V segment lost 1 base, leaving 4 bases of the junction unmatched. The CDR3 is 16 residues long. The CDR3 DNA is TGTGCCAGCAGCTTAGGGCTAGCGGGAGGGCTAGAGACCCAGTACTTC. Translated: CASSLGLAGGLETQYF. Drawing the rest from reference TRBV7-2 and TRBJ2-5, the complete variable domain is GAGVSQSPSNKVTEKGKDVELRCDPISGHTALYWYRQSLGQGLEFLIYFQGNSAPDKSGLPSDRFSAERTGGSVSTLTIQRTQQEDSAVYLCASSLGLAGGLETQYFGPGTRLLVL.

The gene calls are TRBV9 and TRBJ1-6, with a weak D call TRBD1 (6 bases). V was clipped by 4 bases and J by 6 bases, with 14 bases between them. The CDR3 consists of 15 residues. The V gene's germline CDR1 is SGDLS and CDR2 YYNGEE. This chain's CDR3 is CASSKTGPGNSPLHF. CDR3 bases: TGTGCCAGCAGCAAAACAGGGCCGGGTAATTCACCCCTCCACTTT.

The V gene is TRBV6-6, the J gene TRBJ1-6, with 7 nucleotides matching TRBD1. Germline CDR1 MNHNY, CDR2 SVGAGI (reference sequence). Trimming removed 5 bases from V and 8 bases from J; junction bases left unmatched: 9. The CDR3 is made up of 15 amino acids. For the CDR3, the DNA is TGTGCCAGCAGTGATCGGGACAGTCGGCATTCACCCCTCCACTTT. Amino acids: CASSDRDSRHSPLHF.

This clone was counted a few times. The chain combines TRBV5-1 with TRBJ2-1; 7 nucleotides agree with TRBD2. Germline CDR1 SGHRS, CDR2 YFSETQ. Trimming removed 0 bases from V and 2 bases from J; junction bases left unmatched: 2. The CDR3 loop spans 15 amino acids. In DNA form, the CDR3 reads TGCGCCAGCAGCTTGGCAGCGGGACCCTACAATGAGCAGTTCTTC. Its translation is CASSLAAGPYNEQFF.

This clone was seen only once. J is TRBJ2-7 and V is TRBV14, with a weak D call TRBD2 (6 bases). The CDR3 has 17 residues. V lost 3 bases, J lost 0 bases, and 18 bases lay in between. CDR1 SGHDN and CDR2 FVKESK come from the germline V gene. The CDR3 is CASSHRPNGSPSYEQYF. CDR3 nucleotides: TGTGCCAGCAGCCACCGACCTAACGGGAGCCCCTCCTACGAGCAGTACTTC.

This chain connects TRBV7-9 to TRBJ2-7, with 7 nucleotides matching TRBD1. The CDR3 covers 14 residues. Germline V gene data show CDR1 as SEHNR and CDR2 as FQNEAQ (reference sequence). The V gene end was trimmed by 1 base and the J gene end by 6 bases; junction bases not matched to a gene: 6. As DNA, the CDR3 is TGTGCCAGCAGCTTAGGACAGGGTTTCTCCGAGCAGTACTTC. It yields the protein CASSLGQGFSEQYF.

The V call is TRBV28, the J call TRBJ2-2; TRBD1 might be the D (6 bases). The germline V gene has CDR1 MDHEN and CDR2 SYDVKM. The V gene lost 6 bases and the J gene lost 3 bases, with 11 bases spanning the gap. CDR3 size: 14 residues. For the CDR3, the DNA is TGTGCCAGCAGCTGGGACACCTACACCGGGGAGCTGTTTTTT. Translated: CASSWDTYTGELFF.

The genes are TRBV4-2 and TRBJ1-2; possibly TRBD1 for D (6 bases). CDR1 is LGHNA and CDR2 is YNFKEQ in the germline V gene. V gave up 4 bases and J gave up 3 bases, with 18 bases separating them. This CDR3 has 16 amino acids. The CDR3 region is CASSPSPKTGDYGYTF. For the CDR3, the DNA is TGTGCCAGCAGCCCATCACCTAAGACAGGAGACTATGGCTACACCTTC.

The V call is TRBV5-4, the J call TRBJ1-3; D not resolved. CDR1 is SGHNT and CDR2 is YYREEE in the germline V gene (reference sequence). CDR3 length: 13 amino acids. Trimming took off 0 bases at V and 4 bases at J, with 5 bases between the two ends. The CDR3 loop reads CASSLAGGNTIYF. The CDR3 DNA reads as TGTGCCAGCAGCTTGGCCGGGGGAAACACCATATATTTT. Full variable domain (outside the CDR3, taken from reference TRBV5-4 and TRBJ1-3): ETGVTQSPTHLIKTRGQQVTLRCSSQSGHNTVSWYQQALGQGPQFIFQYYREEENGRGNFPPRFSGLQFPNYSSELNVNALELDDSALYLCASSLAGGNTIYFGEGSWLTVV.

This chain connects TRBV6-1 to TRBJ1-1; 7 bases line up with TRBD1. Per the germline V gene, CDR1 is MNHNS and CDR2 is SASEGT. Germline trimming cut 3 bases from V and 4 bases from J; bases unmatched to any gene: 5. This CDR3 comprises 14 residues. The CDR3 nucleotides read TGTGCCAGCAGTGAGGCAGGGGGGAGCACTGAAGCTTTCTTT. This sequence encodes CASSEAGGSTEAFF.

V and J are TRBV28 and TRBJ1-5; TRBD1 aligns across 11 bases. From germline, CDR1 is MDHEN and CDR2 SYDVKM. With 6 bases clipped from V and 6 bases from J, the junction kept 10 bases outside the gene matches. CDR3 length equals 16 residues. CDR3 sequence (DNA): TGTGCCAGCAGAGACTTTGGGGGGACAGGGGGTCAGCCCCAGCATTTT. Its translation: CASRDFGGTGGQPQHF.

The chain couples TRBV29-1 to TRBJ2-1, with TRBD2 as a possible D gene (5 bases). From germline, CDR1 is SQVTM and CDR2 ANQGSEA. V lost 8 bases, J lost 8 bases, and 13 bases lay in between. This CDR3 has 11 amino acids. In DNA, the CDR3 is TGCAGCCTTCGCATGGACTATGAGCAGTTCTTC. It is translated as CSLRMDYEQFF.

In regard to this clone: The sample carries other DNA sequences with the same CDR3. The V and J genes are TRBV5-1 and TRBJ2-2; no reliable D call. CDR1 SGHRS and CDR2 YFSETQ come from the germline V gene. This CDR3 spans 13 amino acids. V was clipped by 2 bases and J by 3 bases, with 5 bases between them. The CDR3 loop is CASSFRDTGELFF. The DNA for the CDR3 is TGCGCCAGCAGCTTCCGAGACACCGGGGAGCTGTTTTTT.

The V call is TRBV2, the J call TRBJ2-2; TRBD1 aligns across 7 bases. Per germline, CDR1 SNHLY and CDR2 FYNNEI. V was clipped by 6 bases and J by 1 base; unmatched bases: 5. The CDR3 extends over 15 amino acids. CDR3 residues: CASRSGTVNTGELFF. The CDR3 DNA reads TGTGCCAGCAGGTCCGGGACAGTGAACACCGGGGAGCTGTTTTTT.

This clone was seen a handful of times. This chain's CDR3 is CASSVRGQGNSPLHF. CDR3 bases: TGTGCCAGCAGCGTACGGGGACAGGGTAATTCACCCCTCCACTTT. V gene TRBV9 combines with J gene TRBJ1-6; 9 bases are a match to TRBD1. V was clipped by 1 base and J by 6 bases; unmatched bases: 2. Germline V CDR1 and CDR2: SGDLS, YYNGEE. This CDR3 contains 15 residues.

The rearrangement links TRBV28 to TRBJ1-2; perhaps TRBD1 as D (5 bases). The length of the CDR3 is 16 residues. V was clipped by 6 bases and J by 8 bases, with 25 bases between them. Germline V CDR1 and CDR2: MDHEN, SYDVKM. The CDR3, as DNA: TGTGCCAGCAGGCGACTTCAGGACATAACGGCGTGGGGCTACACCTTC. Translated, it gives CASRRLQDITAWGYTF.